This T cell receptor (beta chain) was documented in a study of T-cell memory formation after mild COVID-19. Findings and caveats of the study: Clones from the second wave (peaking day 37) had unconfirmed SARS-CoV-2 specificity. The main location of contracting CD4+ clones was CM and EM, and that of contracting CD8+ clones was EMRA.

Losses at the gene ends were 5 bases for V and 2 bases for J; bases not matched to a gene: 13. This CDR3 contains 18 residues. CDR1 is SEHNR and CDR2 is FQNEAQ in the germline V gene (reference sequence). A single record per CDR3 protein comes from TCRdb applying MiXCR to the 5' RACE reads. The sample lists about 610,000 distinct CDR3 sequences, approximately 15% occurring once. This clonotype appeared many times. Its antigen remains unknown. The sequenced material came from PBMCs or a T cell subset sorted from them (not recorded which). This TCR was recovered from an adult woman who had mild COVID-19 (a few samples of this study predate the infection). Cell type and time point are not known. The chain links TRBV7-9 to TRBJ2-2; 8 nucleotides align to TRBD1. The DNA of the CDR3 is TGTGCCAGCAGCCCATCGGACAGGGCCCCATTTAACACCGGGGAGCTGTTTTTT. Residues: CASSPSDRAPFNTGELFF.